The present T cell receptor beta chain was sequenced within a study of blood T cell repertoires in COVID-19. Study overall: The cDNA or gDNA used as material had been derived from T cells, B-cell-depleted T cells, or PBMCs.

Per the germline V gene, CDR1 is MGHDK and CDR2 is SYGVNS. V lost 8 bases, J lost 0 bases, and 11 bases lay in between. This CDR3 has 13 residues. Produced via immunoSEQ multiplex PCR; TCRdb's table is partial and in-frame only. The profile shows roughly 79,000 clones, roughly 78% of them singletons. This clone was seen just once. The V and J genes are TRBV25-1 and TRBJ2-7; maybe TRBD1 (6 bases). The source is a human donor in a cohort sampled during active COVID-19. Sequencing was performed on peripheral blood. CDR3 DNA: TGTGCCAGCGCTTTGACAGGCTCCTACGAGCAGTACTTC. Translation: CASALTGSYEQYF.